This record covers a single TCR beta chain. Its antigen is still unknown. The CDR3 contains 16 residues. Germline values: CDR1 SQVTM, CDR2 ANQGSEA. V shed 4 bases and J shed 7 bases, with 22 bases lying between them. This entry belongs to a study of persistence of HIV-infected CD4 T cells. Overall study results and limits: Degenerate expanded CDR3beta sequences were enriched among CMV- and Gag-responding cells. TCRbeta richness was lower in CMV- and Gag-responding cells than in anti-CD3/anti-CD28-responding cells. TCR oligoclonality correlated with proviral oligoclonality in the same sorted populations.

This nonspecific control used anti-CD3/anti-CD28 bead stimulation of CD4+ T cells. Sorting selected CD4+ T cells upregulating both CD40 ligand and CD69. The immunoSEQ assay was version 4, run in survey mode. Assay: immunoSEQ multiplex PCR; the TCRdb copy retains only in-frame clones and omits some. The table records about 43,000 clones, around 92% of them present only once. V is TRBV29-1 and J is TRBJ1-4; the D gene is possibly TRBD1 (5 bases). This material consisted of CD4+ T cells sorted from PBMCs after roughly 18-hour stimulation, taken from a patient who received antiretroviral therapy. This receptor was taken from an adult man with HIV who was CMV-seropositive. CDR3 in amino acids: CSVGLVRAGQGEKLFF. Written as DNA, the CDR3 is TGCAGCGTTGGCCTCGTCCGGGCAGGGCAGGGTGAAAAACTGTTTTTT. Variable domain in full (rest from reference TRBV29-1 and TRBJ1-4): SAVISQKPSRDICQRGTSLTIQCQVDSQVTMMFWYRQQPGQSLTLIATANQGSEATYESGFVIDKFPISRPNLTFSTLTVSNMSPEDSSIYLCSVGLVRAGQGEKLFFGSGTQLSVL.